This T cell receptor beta chain was identified in a study of shared clonotypes between healthy human individuals. Background on the study: Each donor's CD4 naive and CD4 memory cells filled three plates apiece, CD8 naive two, and CD8 memory one. Study-level points and caveats: Exclusively blood specimens were collected; tissue repertoires likely differ.

It was roughly 190 ng DNA, about 30,000 T cell genomes, that sorted-subset replicate PCRs used. Some clones are missing from TCRdb's copy, which holds only in-frame ones; the method was immunoSEQ multiplex PCR. The repertoire holds over 1.4 million clones, with roughly 95% as singletons. In germline, CDR1 is SQVTM, CDR2 ANQGSEA. This CDR3 has 14 amino acids. V was shortened by 7 bases and J by 2 bases, with 14 bases between the two germline ends. On this clone: Its antigen remains unknown.

This TCR was sampled from a man aged 30-40 years in good health. Specimen: naive CD4+ T cells sorted from blood. Subset given: CD45RA+ positively selected. The chain employs TRBV29-1 and TRBJ1-4; D uncertain. DNA for the CDR3: TGCAGCGCTTCCGTGGGGTCTACTAATGAAAAACTGTTTTTT. Translating gives CSASVGSTNEKLFF.